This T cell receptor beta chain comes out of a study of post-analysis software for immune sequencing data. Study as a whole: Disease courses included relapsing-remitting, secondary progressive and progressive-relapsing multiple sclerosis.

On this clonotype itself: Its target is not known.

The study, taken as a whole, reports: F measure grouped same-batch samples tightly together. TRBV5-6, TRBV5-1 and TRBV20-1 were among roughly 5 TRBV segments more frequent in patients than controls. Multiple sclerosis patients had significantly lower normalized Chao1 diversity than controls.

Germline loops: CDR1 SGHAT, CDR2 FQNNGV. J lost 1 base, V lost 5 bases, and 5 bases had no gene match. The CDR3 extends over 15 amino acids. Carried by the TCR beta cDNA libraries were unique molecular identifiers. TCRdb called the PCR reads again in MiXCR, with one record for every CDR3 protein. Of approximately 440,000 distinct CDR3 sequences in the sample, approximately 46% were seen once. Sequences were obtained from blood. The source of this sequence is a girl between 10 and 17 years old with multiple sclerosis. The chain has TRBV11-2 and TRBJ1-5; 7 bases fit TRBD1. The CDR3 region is CASSLNRGSNQPQHF. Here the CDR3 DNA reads TGTGCCAGCAGCCTTAACAGGGGAAGCAATCAGCCCCAGCATTTT.